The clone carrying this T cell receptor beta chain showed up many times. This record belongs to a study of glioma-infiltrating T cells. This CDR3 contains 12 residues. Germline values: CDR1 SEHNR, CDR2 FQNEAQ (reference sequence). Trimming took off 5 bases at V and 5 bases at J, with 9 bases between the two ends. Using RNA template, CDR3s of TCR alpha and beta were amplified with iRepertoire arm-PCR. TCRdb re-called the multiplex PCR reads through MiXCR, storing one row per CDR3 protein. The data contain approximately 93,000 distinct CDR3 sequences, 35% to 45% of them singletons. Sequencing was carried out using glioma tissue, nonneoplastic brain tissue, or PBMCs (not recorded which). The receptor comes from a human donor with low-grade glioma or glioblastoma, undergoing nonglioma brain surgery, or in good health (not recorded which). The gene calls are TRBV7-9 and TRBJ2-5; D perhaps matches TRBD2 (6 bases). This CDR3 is CASSQEGETQYF. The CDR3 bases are TGTGCCAGCAGCCAGGAGGGCGAGACCCAGTACTTC.